This TCR beta chain came from a study of cytotoxic CD8 clonotypes in ibrutinib-treated CLL. As for the study in general: Among responders, roughly 25 were partial and 2 complete; after median around 68 months, approximately 15 stayed remitted and approximately 12 progressed. Study outcomes and limitations: Clonality rose at ibrutinib response and fell back toward baseline at progression.

A 1 in 200,000 to 1 in 1 million T cell depth was the sequencing target. Profiling relied on immunoSEQ multiplex PCR, and the TCRdb table lists in-frame clones only, not all of them. The profile shows around 160,000 clones, approximately 91% of them singletons. V lost 6 bases to trimming and J lost 9 bases; unmatched junction nucleotides: 8. The CDR3 sequence is 12 residues long. In germline, CDR1 is SGHTS, CDR2 YDEGEE. TCR beta libraries used approximately 2.2 micrograms of DNA from cryopreserved PBMCs. This clone was seen only a few times. The target antigen is unknown. J is TRBJ1-2 and V is TRBV5-8, with 7 bases aligning to TRBD1. Sequences were derived from PBMCs, sampled at disease progression, from a patient treated with ibrutinib. The TCR comes from a human donor with chronic lymphocytic leukemia. CDR3 residues: CASTFGRGSYTF. The CDR3 DNA reads as TGTGCCAGCACCTTTGGCAGGGGGAGCTACACCTTC.